This T cell receptor beta chain was recovered during a study of T cell responses to AZD1222 COVID-19 vaccine. About this clone itself: Its antigen is unidentified.

The repertoire was sequenced with immunoSEQ multiplex PCR; TCRdb's copy has only in-frame clones and lacks some. The sample yields around 120,000 clones, 80% to 90% seen once. V trimming: 4 bases; J trimming: 4 bases; junction bases outside the gene matches: 5. The germline CDR1 and CDR2 sequences are MNHEY and SVGEGT. The CDR3 runs to 14 residues. Whether given at about 4 or about 12 weeks, second doses were pooled. Whole-study findings and limits: Just a handful of people given AZD1222 tested seropositive at baseline. The sample set comprised mostly white British donors with more females, and clonal diversity was possibly underestimated. Repertoires were obtained only post-peak T cell response.

The chain is built from TRBV6-2 or TRBV6-3 and TRBJ1-2, with 8 positions matching TRBD1. Sequencing was performed on peripheral blood, taken 28 days after the second AZD1222 dose. The sequence was obtained from an adult who received the AZD1222 COVID-19 vaccine. The CDR3 DNA reads TGTGCCAGCAGTTCCACAGGGGGGCTCTATGGCTACACCTTC. Amino acids: CASSSTGGLYGYTF.